Below, 25 T cell receptor beta chains from the same sample are listed, as sequenced in a study of human T cells and chemical hapten exposure. TCRdb used MiXCR to reprocess the RACE reads, holding one entry per CDR3 protein. The repertoire holds about 340,000 distinct CDR3 sequences, with about 7% as singletons. Time point specified: patch test 1, 2 weeks after DPC sensitization. This sample's treatment: therapeutic diphenylcyclopropenone sensitization with weekly scalp DPC. Sequences were derived from whole blood, sampled in connection with sensitization to the hapten diphenylcyclopropenone (DPC). These receptors all come from a woman younger than 35 with alopecia areata. Some clones in this sample may be carry-over from other donors' samples.

The sample holds a few counts of this clonotype. The chain is built from TRBV5-1 and TRBJ2-1; D is perhaps TRBD1 (6 bases). CDR1 is SGHRS, CDR2 YFSETQ, per germline. V dropped 4 bases and J dropped 2 bases, with 7 bases sitting between them. CDR3 size: 13 residues. CDR3 sequence (DNA): TGCGCCAGCAGCAGGGACACCTACAATGAGCAGTTCTTC. Residues: CASSRDTYNEQFF.

This clonotype has only a few counts. The chain carries TRBV6-5 and TRBJ2-1, with D perhaps matching TRBD2 (6 bases). Trimming removed 6 bases at V and 7 bases at J, with 16 bases between. CDR1 MNHEY and CDR2 SVGAGI come from the germline V gene. This CDR3 is 14 amino acids long. The CDR3 protein is CASRAGTATNEQFF. The DNA for the CDR3 is TGTGCCAGCAGGGCTGGGACTGCTACTAATGAGCAGTTCTTC.

The V gene is TRBV12-3 or TRBV12-4, the J gene TRBJ1-3, with D possibly being TRBD1 (6 bases). The CDR3 extends over 15 amino acids. The V gene lost 6 bases and the J gene lost 3 bases, with 15 bases spanning the gap. CDR3 in amino acids: CASSTDGTIGNTIYF. Written as DNA, the CDR3 is TGTGCCAGCAGCACCGATGGGACAATTGGAAACACCATATATTTT.

This clonotype has only a few counts. V gene TRBV6-1 combines with J gene TRBJ2-7, with D perhaps TRBD1 (5 bases). This CDR3 spans 12 amino acids. The V gene lost 6 bases and the J gene lost 3 bases, with 9 bases spanning the gap. CDR1 and CDR2 from the germline V gene are MNHNS and SASEGT. The CDR3 is CASRRQSYEQYF. In DNA, the CDR3 is TGTGCCAGCAGGAGACAGAGCTACGAGCAGTACTTC.

This chain uses TRBV20-1 with TRBJ1-5, with unresolved D. The germline V gene encodes CDR1 DFQATT and CDR2 SNEGSKA (reference sequence). This CDR3 is built from 15 residues. The V end was cut by 3 bases, the J end by 3 bases, with 15 bases between. Here the CDR3 DNA reads TGCAGTGCTAGTGAACCAGGAGAGGCCAATCAGCCCCAGCATTTT. Translating it yields CSASEPGEANQPQHF.

The chain couples TRBV9 to TRBJ2-4; D possibly uses TRBD1 or TRBD2 (5 bases each). Trimming shortened V by 3 bases and J by 8 bases, and 18 bases separated the two germline ends. The CDR3 spans 15 residues. The germline V gene has CDR1 SGDLS and CDR2 YYNGEE. This chain's CDR3 is CASSATGTPGHIQYF. The CDR3 nucleotides read TGTGCCAGCAGCGCAACCGGGACCCCAGGCCACATTCAGTACTTC.

In this sample, this clonotype turned up a few times. This rearrangement joins TRBV6-6 to TRBJ2-5; TRBD2 agrees at 10 bases. There are 14 residues in the CDR3. In germline, CDR1 is MNHNY, CDR2 SVGAGI (reference sequence). J lost 6 bases, V lost 7 bases, and 8 bases had no gene match. CDR3 in DNA: TGTGCCAGCACCCCAGCGGGGGGGCAAAAGACCCAGTACTTC. Its protein is CASTPAGGQKTQYF.

V usage is TRBV11-3 and J usage is TRBJ2-1; 11 bases match TRBD2. In germline, CDR1 is SGHNT, CDR2 YENEEA. This CDR3 is built from 15 residues. V dropped 5 bases and J dropped 7; count of bases not matched to a gene: 7. The chain's CDR3 is CASSLVAGGQNEQFF. In DNA, the CDR3 is TGTGCCAGCAGCCTAGTAGCGGGGGGGCAGAATGAGCAGTTCTTC.

The chain employs TRBV20-1 and TRBJ2-7; TRBD1 matches at 8 bases. CDR1 is DFQATT and CDR2 is SNEGSKA in the germline V gene (reference sequence). V dropped 6 bases and J dropped 7; count of bases not matched to a gene: 14. The CDR3 runs 14 residues. Here the CDR3 DNA reads TGCAGTGCCCCAGTGGTGCAGGGGGCACGGGAGCAGTACTTC. This translates into CSAPVVQGAREQYF.

This chain links TRBV11-2 with TRBJ1-1, with D maybe TRBD1 (6 bases). The CDR3 spans 15 residues. The germline gives CDR1 SGHAT, CDR2 FQNNGV. Trimming stripped 0 bases from V and 4 bases from J, with 12 bases between. The CDR3 is CASSLERGALTEAFF. The CDR3 DNA reads TGTGCCAGCAGCTTAGAGCGGGGGGCTCTCACTGAAGCTTTCTTT.

The sample holds many counts of this clonotype. The chain joins TRBV7-9 to TRBJ2-5; 12 nucleotides match TRBD2. V lost 4 bases and J lost 3; bases outside the gene matches: 3. The CDR3 covers 15 residues. Germline V gene lookup returns CDR1 SEHNR and CDR2 FQNEAQ (reference sequence). The CDR3: CASSSASGGEETQYF. The CDR3 DNA follows: TGTGCCAGCAGCTCAGCTAGCGGGGGGGAAGAGACCCAGTACTTC.

This clonotype was seen a few times. The V and J genes are TRBV13 and TRBJ1-1; 8 bases are shared with TRBD1. The germline CDR1 and CDR2 sequences are PRHDT and FYEKMQ (reference sequence). The CDR3 length is 11 residues. The trim removed 2 bases at V and 14 bases at J, leaving 4 bases unmatched. CDR3 sequence: CASSLRRDRFF. The CDR3, as DNA: TGTGCCAGCAGCTTACGGCGGGACAGGTTCTTT.

Worth noting for this clonotype: At one end, the junction sequence differs from germline, possibly due to a read error. The CDR3 bases are TGTCCCAGCAGTCCCACCCCGGGACTGAACACCGGGGAGCTGTTTTTT. Its translation is CPSSPTPGLNTGELFF. The chain joins TRBV2 to TRBJ2-2, with D maybe TRBD2 (6 bases). CDR1 and CDR2 from the germline V gene are SNHLY and FYNNEI. This CDR3 has 16 residues.

This clonotype has at least ten counts. V gene TRBV9 combines with J gene TRBJ2-7, with TRBD1 identical over 9 bases. The trim removed 3 bases at V and 3 bases at J, leaving 4 bases unmatched. Germline V gene sequence: CDR1 SGDLS, CDR2 YYNGEE. The CDR3 has 14 amino acids. CDR3 bases: TGTGCCAGCAGCGCTGGGGGACAGGGCTACGAGCAGTACTTC. Its protein product is CASSAGGQGYEQYF.

CDR3 coding DNA: TGCAGTGCTATCGTGGGGGGGCCAAAAGATACGCAGTATTTT. Its protein is CSAIVGGPKDTQYF. The rearrangement joins TRBV20-1 to TRBJ2-3; D is perhaps TRBD2 (7 bases). The CDR3 extends over 14 amino acids. The V end lost 4 bases, the J end lost 5 bases, and 16 bases lay between the germline ends. CDR1 DFQATT and CDR2 SNEGSKA come from the germline V gene (reference sequence).

This clonotype was seen repeatedly, ten times or more. The V and J genes are TRBV28 and TRBJ2-7; D is undetermined. The germline gives CDR1 MDHEN, CDR2 SYDVKM. The CDR3 is made up of 16 amino acids. V dropped 5 bases and J dropped 2 bases, with 19 bases sitting between them. DNA for the CDR3: TGTGCCAGCAGTGCCAATACCTGGACCGGAACCTACGAGCAGTACTTC. Protein product: CASSANTWTGTYEQYF. The full variable domain, with the rest looked up from reference TRBV28 and TRBJ2-7, is DVKVTQSSRYLVKRTGEKVFLECVQDMDHENMFWYRQDPGLGLRLIYFSYDVKMKEKGDIPEGYSVSREKKERFSLILESASTNQTSMYLCASSANTWTGTYEQYFGPGTRLTVT.

This clonotype was counted only a few times. V usage is TRBV25-1 and J usage is TRBJ2-4, with D unresolved. This CDR3 region has 16 residues. Trimming removed 4 bases from V and 0 bases from J, with 13 bases in between. Germline loops: CDR1 MGHDK, CDR2 SYGVNS. CDR3 sequence reads: CASSGVETIAKNIQYF. The CDR3 DNA is TGTGCCAGCAGTGGAGTGGAAACCATAGCCAAAAACATTCAGTACTTC.

This chain connects TRBV5-1 to TRBJ2-5; possibly TRBD2 for D (5 bases). The V end was cut by 1 base, the J end by 1 base, with 8 bases between. There are 14 residues in the CDR3. Germline CDR1 and CDR2: SGHRS and YFSETQ. In DNA form, the CDR3 reads TGCGCCAGCAGCTTGTCGGGGATCCAAGAGACCCAGTACTTC. It codes for CASSLSGIQETQYF.

This clonotype was observed a few times. For the CDR3, the DNA is TGTGCCAGCAGCTCTGGACCCCCCGGACAGACCTATAATTCACCCCTCCACTTT. It translates to CASSSGPPGQTYNSPLHF. The chain combines TRBV7-2 with TRBJ1-6, with D tentatively TRBD1 (6 bases). V lost 4 bases, J lost 2 bases, and 18 bases lay in between. CDR3 length equals 18 residues. CDR1 SGHTA and CDR2 FQGNSA come from the germline V gene.

The V and J genes are TRBV2 and TRBJ1-1, with D unclear. The V and J ends lost 7 bases and 4 bases respectively, with 4 bases between them. Germline CDR1 SNHLY, CDR2 FYNNEI. The CDR3 contains 10 residues. The CDR3 loop is CASKSTEAFF. CDR3 bases: TGTGCCAGCAAGTCCACTGAAGCTTTCTTT. The full variable domain, with the rest looked up from reference TRBV2 and TRBJ1-1, is EPEVTQTPSHQVTQMGQEVILRCVPISNHLYFYWYRQILGQKVEFLVSFYNNEISEKSEIFDDQFSVERPDGSNFTLKIRSTKLEDSAMYFCASKSTEAFFGQGTRLTVV.

This clonotype came up many times. The gene calls are TRBV28 and TRBJ2-5, with D perhaps TRBD1 or TRBD2 (6 bases each). The V end lost 7 bases, the J end lost 2 bases, and 20 bases lay between the germline ends. CDR1 is MDHEN and CDR2 is SYDVKM in the germline V gene. This CDR3 comprises 16 residues. CDR3 residues: CASTRGGGEGQETQYF. The CDR3 nucleotides are TGTGCCAGCACCCGTGGGGGCGGGGAAGGTCAAGAGACCCAGTACTTC.

The V and J genes are TRBV11-2 and TRBJ2-7; possible D gene TRBD2, 7 bases. This CDR3 has 12 amino acids. Germline lookup yields CDR1 SGHAT and CDR2 FQNNGV. V lost 1 base and J lost 12, with 13 bases in between. The CDR3 protein is CASSLVRGAMYF. Written as DNA, the CDR3 is TGTGCCAGCAGCTTAGTACGGGGGGCGATGTACTTC.

This clonotype occurred a few times. The rearrangement joins TRBV20-1 to TRBJ2-1, with D perhaps matching TRBD1 (5 bases). Germline CDR1 DFQATT, CDR2 SNEGSKA (reference sequence). The CDR3 runs to 15 residues. V was cut by 0 bases and J by 0 bases, with 9 bases left in between. The CDR3 bases are TGCAGTGCTAGAGACCACAGGTACTCCTACAATGAGCAGTTCTTC. It yields the protein CSARDHRYSYNEQFF.

This clonotype was recorded at least ten times. This chain links TRBV6-2 or TRBV6-3 with TRBJ2-1; 8 bases line up with TRBD1. V gave up 0 bases and J gave up 7 bases; unmatched junction bases: 8. The CDR3 has 16 residues. Germline V lookup: CDR1 MNHEY, CDR2 SVGEGT. DNA of the CDR3: TGTGCCAGCAGTTACTCGCTCGGACAGGGTATGAATGAGCAGTTCTTC. Encoded protein: CASSYSLGQGMNEQFF.

This clonotype showed up just a few times. This chain links TRBV6-2 or TRBV6-3 with TRBJ2-2; 8 nucleotides match TRBD1. This CDR3 has 15 amino acids. The germline V gene encodes CDR1 MNHEY and CDR2 SVGEGT. V shed 5 bases, J shed 4 bases, and the junction held 6 bases outside the gene matches. The CDR3 DNA is TGTGCCAGCAGTCCGGGACAGGTAACCACCGGGGAGCTGTTTTTT. Its protein is CASSPGQVTTGELFF.